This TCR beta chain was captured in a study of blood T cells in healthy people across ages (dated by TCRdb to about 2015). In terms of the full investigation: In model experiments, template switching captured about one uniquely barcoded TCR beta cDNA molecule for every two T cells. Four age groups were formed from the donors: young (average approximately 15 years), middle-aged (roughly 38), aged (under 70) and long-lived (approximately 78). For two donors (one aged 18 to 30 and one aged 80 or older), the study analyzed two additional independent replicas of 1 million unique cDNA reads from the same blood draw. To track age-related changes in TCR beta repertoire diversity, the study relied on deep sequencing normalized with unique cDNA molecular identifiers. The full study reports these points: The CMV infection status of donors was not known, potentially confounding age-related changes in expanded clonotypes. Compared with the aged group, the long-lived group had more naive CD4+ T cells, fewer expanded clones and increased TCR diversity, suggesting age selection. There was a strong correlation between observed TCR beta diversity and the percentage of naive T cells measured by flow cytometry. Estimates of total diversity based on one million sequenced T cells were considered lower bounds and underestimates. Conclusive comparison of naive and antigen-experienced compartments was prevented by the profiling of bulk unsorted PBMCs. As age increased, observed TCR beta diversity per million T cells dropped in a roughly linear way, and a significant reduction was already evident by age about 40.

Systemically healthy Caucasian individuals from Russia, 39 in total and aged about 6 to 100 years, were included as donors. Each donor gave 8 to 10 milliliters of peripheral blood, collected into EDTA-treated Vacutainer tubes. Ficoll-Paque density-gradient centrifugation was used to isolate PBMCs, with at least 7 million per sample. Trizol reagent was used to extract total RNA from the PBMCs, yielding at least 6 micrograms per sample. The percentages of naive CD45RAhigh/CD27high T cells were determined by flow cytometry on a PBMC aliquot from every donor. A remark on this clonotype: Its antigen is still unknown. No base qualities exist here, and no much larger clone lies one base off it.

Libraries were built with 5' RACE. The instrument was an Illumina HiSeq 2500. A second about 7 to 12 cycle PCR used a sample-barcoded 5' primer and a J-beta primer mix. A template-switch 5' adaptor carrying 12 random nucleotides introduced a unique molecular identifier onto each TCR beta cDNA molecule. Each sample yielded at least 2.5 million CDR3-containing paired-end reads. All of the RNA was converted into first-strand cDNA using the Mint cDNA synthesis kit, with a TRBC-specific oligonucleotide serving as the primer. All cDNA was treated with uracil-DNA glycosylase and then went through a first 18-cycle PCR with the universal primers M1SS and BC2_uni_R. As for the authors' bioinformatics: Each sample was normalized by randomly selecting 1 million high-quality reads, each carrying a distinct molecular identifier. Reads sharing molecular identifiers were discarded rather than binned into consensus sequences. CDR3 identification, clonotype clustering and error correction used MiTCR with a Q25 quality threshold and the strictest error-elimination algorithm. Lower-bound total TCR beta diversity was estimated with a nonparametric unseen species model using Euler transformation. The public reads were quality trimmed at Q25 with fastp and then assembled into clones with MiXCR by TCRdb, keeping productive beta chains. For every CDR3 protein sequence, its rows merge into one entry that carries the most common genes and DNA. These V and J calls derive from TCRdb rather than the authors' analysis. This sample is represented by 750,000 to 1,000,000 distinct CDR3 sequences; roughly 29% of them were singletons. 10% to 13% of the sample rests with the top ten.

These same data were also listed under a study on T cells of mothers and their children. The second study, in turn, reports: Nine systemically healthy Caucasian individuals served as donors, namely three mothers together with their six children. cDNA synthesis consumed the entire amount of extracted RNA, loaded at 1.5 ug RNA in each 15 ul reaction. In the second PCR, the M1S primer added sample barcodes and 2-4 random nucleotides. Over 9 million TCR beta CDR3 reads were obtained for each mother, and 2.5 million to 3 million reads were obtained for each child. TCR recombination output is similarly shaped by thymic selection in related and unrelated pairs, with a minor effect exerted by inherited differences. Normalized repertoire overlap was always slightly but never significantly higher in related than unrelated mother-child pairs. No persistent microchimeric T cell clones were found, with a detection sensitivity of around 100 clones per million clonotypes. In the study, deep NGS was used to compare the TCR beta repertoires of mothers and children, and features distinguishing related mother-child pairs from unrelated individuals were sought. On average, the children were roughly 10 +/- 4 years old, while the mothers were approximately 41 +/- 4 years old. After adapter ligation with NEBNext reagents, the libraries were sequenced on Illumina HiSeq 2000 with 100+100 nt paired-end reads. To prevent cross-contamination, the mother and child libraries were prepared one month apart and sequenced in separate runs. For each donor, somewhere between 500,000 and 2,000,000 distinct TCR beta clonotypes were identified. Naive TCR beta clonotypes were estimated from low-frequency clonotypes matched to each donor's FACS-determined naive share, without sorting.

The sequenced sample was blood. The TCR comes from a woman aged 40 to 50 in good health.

The DNA reads TGTGCCAGCAGAAGAGGTAGATGGCTCTGGTACGAGCAGTACTTC. It translates as CASRRGRWLWYEQYF. This receptor chain uses TRBV7-9 and TRBJ2-7; the D gene is unclear. According to the germline V gene (reference sequence), CDR1 reads SEHNR and CDR2 reads FQNEAQ. The CDR3 covers 15 residues, taking in both the cysteine and the phenylalanine. Of all the DNA, just the CDR3 is kept, 45 bases in frame from base 1. V and J lose 6 bases and 4 bases, and a span of 19 bases separates them. This CDR3, with the reference TRBV7-9 and TRBJ2-7 proteins standing in past its ends, gives the full variable domain DTGVSQNPRHKITKRGQNVTFRCDPISEHNRLYWYRQTLGQGPEFLTYFQNEAQLEKSRLLSDRFSAERPKGSFSTLEIQRTEQGDSAMYLCASRRGRWLWYEQYFGPGTRLTVT.